A selection of T cell receptor beta chains follows, all from one sample in a study of regulatory T cells in long-lasting Graves disease. MiXCR, run by TCRdb on the multiplex PCR reads, gives a single entry per CDR3 protein. The sample yields 300,000 to 400,000 distinct CDR3 sequences, over 15% seen once. Another study also made use of these data, one on T cells in Graves' hyperthyroidism and ophthalmopathy.

This sample comprised peripheral blood mononuclear cells (PBMCs), obtained at new diagnosis, from a patient treated with antithyroid drugs. These receptors were collected from a man aged 40-49 years with Graves disease. CDR3s leave out the opening cysteine and the closing phenylalanine or tryptophan. Rows may omit the clone size; those that give it use once, few, many or a size class.

clone_size,v_call,cdr3_aa
many,TRBV5-1,ASSTTDRSSYNEQF
many,TRBV20-1,SARDGRDRGYGYT
many,TRBV7-2,ASSWTSGGGYNEQF
few,TRBV5-1,ASSGEGTGVTHEQY
-,TRBV9,ASRRTGSEQY
-,TRBV12-3/TRBV12-4,ASSRPTGGGTGELF
-,TRBV12-3/TRBV12-4,ASTLEGVQF
-,TRBV7-9,ASSSKTSSYEQY
few,TRBV12-3/TRBV12-4,ASRRGPRTEAF
-,TRBV6-2/TRBV6-3,ASSYSGQLHETQY
few,TRBV20-1,SAREEGDGGYA
many,TRBV28,ASSLRGVFRQPQH
few,TRBV11-3,ASSLFSETYEQY
few,TRBV12-3/TRBV12-4,ASTTVPNTGELF
many,TRBV28,ASSTSSGQGVYGYT
many,TRBV20-1,STDASSYEQY
-,TRBV28,ASSPTRGTGAGETQY
-,TRBV5-1,ASSPSNNEQF
many,TRBV28,ASGGGRWTGELF
few,TRBV20-1,SAPRAGANVLT
many,TRBV12-3/TRBV12-4,ASSFEGATANEKLF